The 21 T cell receptor beta chains listed next were all sequenced from one sample in a study of T cells in Graves' hyperthyroidism and ophthalmopathy. RNA transcripts yielded amplified TCR beta CDR3 regions. Primed by the HTBI set, a first-round RT-PCR was run on the TCR CDR3. TCRdb analysed the multiplex PCR reads with MiXCR anew, one entry per CDR3 protein. Among about 360,000 distinct CDR3 sequences, 25% were seen once, and the ten largest hold around 79%. The sample comprised blood. Every receptor here comes from a man between 45 and 60 years old with Graves' hyperthyroidism.

This clonotype was seen more than once but under ten times. The rearrangement uses TRBV28 and TRBJ2-4; D gene uncertain. The germline CDR1 and CDR2 sequences are MDHEN and SYDVKM. Trimming shortened V by 5 bases and J by 0 bases, and 11 bases separated the two germline ends. This CDR3 is built from 15 residues. CDR3 loop: CASSGVAAAKNIQYF. Written as DNA, the CDR3 is TGTGCCAGCAGTGGTGTCGCGGCAGCCAAAAACATTCAGTACTTC. The variable domain in full, with the rest retrieved from reference TRBV28 and TRBJ2-4, is DVKVTQSSRYLVKRTGEKVFLECVQDMDHENMFWYRQDPGLGLRLIYFSYDVKMKEKGDIPEGYSVSREKKERFSLILESASTNQTSMYLCASSGVAAAKNIQYFGAGTRLSVL.

This clonotype was counted at least ten times. The chain links TRBV6-1 to TRBJ2-5, with D possibly matching TRBD2 (6 bases). CDR1 and CDR2 from the germline V gene are MNHNS and SASEGT. The CDR3 consists of 13 residues. V gave up 10 bases and J gave up 6 bases, with 18 bases separating them. The CDR3 sequence is CATRDGGFQTQYF. The CDR3 nucleotides read TGTGCCACCCGGGACGGAGGGTTTCAGACCCAGTACTTC.

This clonotype was seen many times. The V and J genes are TRBV7-3 and TRBJ2-3; D remains ambiguous. V lost 1 base and J 6 bases, leaving 8 bases between the germline ends. CDR3 length: 13 residues. Germline loops: CDR1 SGHTA, CDR2 FQGTGA. This CDR3 is CASSLRSSDTQYF. Written as DNA, the CDR3 is TGTGCCAGCAGCTTAAGAAGCTCGGATACGCAGTATTTT.

This clonotype was seen a handful of times. This chain links TRBV10-3 with TRBJ2-1, with TRBD2 matching 12 bases. Germline V gene sequence: CDR1 ENHRY, CDR2 SYGVKD. J gave up 9 bases and V 7 bases, and 7 bases lay outside the gene matches. The CDR3 is 14 amino acids. CDR3 region: CAITGLAGNGEQFF. Written as DNA, the CDR3 is TGTGCCATCACCGGACTAGCGGGAAACGGTGAGCAGTTCTTC.

The table lists this clonotype with a few counts. The V call is TRBV5-4, the J call TRBJ2-7; 11 bases map to TRBD1. The CDR3 runs to 15 residues. J lost 5 bases, V lost 4 bases, and 8 bases had no gene match. CDR1 is SGHNT, CDR2 YYREEE, per germline (reference sequence). The CDR3 reads CASSRGGQGVHEQYF. CDR3 sequence (DNA): TGTGCCAGCAGCCGGGGGGGACAGGGGGTCCACGAGCAGTACTTC.

This chain joins TRBV28 and TRBJ1-4; D gene unclear. The V gene's germline CDR1 is MDHEN and CDR2 SYDVKM. V was pared by 7 bases and J by 7 bases, with 13 bases between. CDR3 size: 13 residues. CDR3 DNA: TGTGCCAGCACCAACGGGGTGGCTGAAAAACTGTTTTTT. The encoded protein is CASTNGVAEKLFF.

The rearrangement links TRBV10-3 to TRBJ2-3, with TRBD2 identical over 15 bases. This CDR3 is 16 amino acids long. Germline assignment: CDR1 ENHRY and CDR2 SYGVKD. The V gene end was trimmed by 8 bases and the J gene end by 0 bases; junction bases not matched to a gene: 3. DNA for the CDR3: TGTGCCATCGGACTAGCGGGAGGGTCGAGCACAGATACGCAGTATTTT. Encoded protein: CAIGLAGGSSTDTQYF.

The V call is TRBV29-1, the J call TRBJ2-7; D not certain. The V end lost 6 bases, the J end lost 4 bases, and 13 bases lay between the germline ends. Germline CDR1 SQVTM, CDR2 ANQGSEA. The CDR3 runs 12 residues. The chain's CDR3 is CSVDDQNYEQYF. The CDR3 DNA follows: TGCAGCGTCGATGATCAAAATTACGAGCAGTACTTC.

The gene calls are TRBV7-6 and TRBJ1-1; a possible D gene is TRBD1 (5 bases). CDR3 length: 14 amino acids. The germline V gene encodes CDR1 SGHVS and CDR2 FNYEAQ. The ends were cut back, 5 bases at V and 5 bases at J, with 15 bases in the middle. CDR3 bases: TGTGCCAGCAGCCGGGACGCACCGCAGACTGAAGCTTTCTTT. Residues: CASSRDAPQTEAFF.

The chain carries TRBV9 and TRBJ2-1; 8 bases are a match to TRBD1. The V gene end was trimmed by 1 base and the J gene end by 6 bases; junction bases not matched to a gene: 0. This CDR3 is built from 13 residues. Germline V gene sequence: CDR1 SGDLS, CDR2 YYNGEE. CDR3 sequence: CASSVTGGNEQFF. DNA of the CDR3: TGTGCCAGCAGCGTAACAGGGGGCAATGAGCAGTTCTTC.

This clonotype showed up many times. This rearrangement joins TRBV20-1 to TRBJ2-7; TRBD1 aligns across 9 bases. Trimming took 0 bases from V and 4 from J; bases not matched to a gene: 7. Germline assignment: CDR1 DFQATT and CDR2 SNEGSKA (reference sequence). The CDR3 sequence is 15 residues long. This CDR3 is CSARDRTGVSYEQYF. The DNA of the CDR3 is TGCAGTGCTAGAGATCGGACAGGGGTTAGTTACGAGCAGTACTTC.

J is TRBJ2-7 and V is TRBV11-2; TRBD2 might be the D (6 bases). CDR3 length: 14 residues. V was cut by 1 base and J by 3 bases, with 10 bases left in between. Germline values: CDR1 SGHAT, CDR2 FQNNGV. The CDR3 DNA follows: TGTGCCAGCAGCTTAGCGGGAGTAAACTACGAGCAGTACTTC. This sequence encodes CASSLAGVNYEQYF.

There are a few counts of this clonotype. The chain recombines TRBV5-1 with TRBJ1-4, with D possibly matching TRBD1 (6 bases). The CDR3 has 16 amino acids. Germline V gene lookup returns CDR1 SGHRS and CDR2 YFSETQ. V lost 0 bases to trimming and J lost 3 bases, with 12 bases between them. As DNA, the CDR3 is TGCGCCAGCAGCTTGGTCGGCAGGGGTTCTAATGAAAAACTGTTTTTT. Translation gives CASSLVGRGSNEKLFF.

Only a few counts were recorded for this clonotype. V usage is TRBV9 and J usage is TRBJ2-7; 7 bases fit TRBD1. V shed 0 bases and J 2 bases; nucleotides not matched to a gene: 5. Germline loops: CDR1 SGDLS, CDR2 YYNGEE. CDR3 length: 15 amino acids. CDR3 DNA sequence: TGTGCCAGCAGCGTAGATGCAGGGGGTCCCTACGAGCAGTACTTC. Amino acid sequence: CASSVDAGGPYEQYF.

A few counts support this clonotype. This rearrangement joins TRBV30 to TRBJ1-6; D is possibly TRBD1 (6 bases). This CDR3 region has 12 residues. Looked up from germline, CDR1 is GTSNPN and CDR2 is SVGIG (reference sequence). The V gene lost 4 bases and the J gene lost 11 bases, with 12 bases spanning the gap. Written as DNA, the CDR3 is TGTGCCTGGAACCAGGGGATGCCACCCCTCCACTTT. It specifies CAWNQGMPPLHF.

With regard to this clonotype: One junction end disagrees with the germline gene, perhaps due to a read error. The chain uses TRBV7-6 and TRBJ2-1; no firm D call. Germline-derived CDR1 and CDR2 are SGHVS and FNYEAQ. This CDR3 is built from 15 residues. The CDR3 DNA reads TGTGTCAGCAGCTCCCCTTCTACAGACAACAATGAGCAGTTCTTC. Amino acid sequence: CVSSSPSTDNNEQFF.

V is TRBV20-1 and J is TRBJ2-3; 9 positions agree with TRBD2. The CDR3 has 16 residues. The V segment lost 5 bases and the J segment 6 bases; nucleotides outside the gene matches: 15. CDR1 and CDR2 (germline): DFQATT, SNEGSKA (reference sequence). Here the CDR3 reads CSAPYPQREVGDTQYF. CDR3 coding DNA: TGCAGTGCTCCCTACCCGCAGCGGGAGGTGGGGGATACGCAGTATTTT.

Details on this clonotype: One end of the junction does not line up with germline, which may come from a read error. The gene calls are TRBV28 and TRBJ1-1; D remains ambiguous. CDR3 length: 15 amino acids. CDR1 is MDHEN and CDR2 is SYDVKM in the germline V gene. CDR3 nucleotide sequence: TGTGCAAGCAGTTTATTTCACCTTTGGAACACTGAAGCTTTCTTT. This encodes CASSLFHLWNTEAFF.

This clonotype was counted a few times. The gene calls are TRBV28 and TRBJ2-7; a weak D match, TRBD1 (7 bases). CDR1 is MDHEN, CDR2 SYDVKM, per germline. V lost 2 bases to trimming and J lost 10 bases, with 18 bases between them. The CDR3 runs 14 residues. The CDR3 sequence is CASSLSRQGGLQYF. DNA for the CDR3: TGTGCCAGCAGTTTAAGTAGGCAGGGGGGCTTACAGTACTTC.

This rearrangement joins TRBV20-1 to TRBJ2-1; 16 bases fit TRBD2. Germline CDR1 DFQATT, CDR2 SNEGSKA (reference sequence). V was pared by 6 bases and J by 13 bases, with 6 bases of the junction left unmatched. The CDR3 is made up of 13 amino acids. The chain's CDR3 is CSAGTSGREGQFF. The CDR3 DNA follows: TGCAGTGCCGGGACTAGCGGGAGGGAGGGTCAGTTCTTC.

The chain employs TRBV27 and TRBJ2-3; 9 bases are a match to TRBD2. There are 16 residues in the CDR3. CDR1 is MNHEY and CDR2 is SMNVEV in the germline V gene (reference sequence). V shed 4 bases and J 2 bases; nucleotides not matched to a gene: 7. CDR3 DNA sequence: TGTGCCAGCAGTTCCAGACTAGCGGTGTTCACAGATACGCAGTATTTT. Encoded protein: CASSSRLAVFTDTQYF.